This TCR beta chain was sequenced for a study of CD8 T cells in ankylosing spondylitis. Concerning this clonotype: Its antigen is unknown.

CDR1 is MNHEY, CDR2 SVGAGI, per germline. V trimming: 0 bases; J trimming: 0 bases; junction bases outside the gene matches: 3. The CDR3 is 17 amino acids. TCRdb reanalysed the 5' RACE reads using MiXCR and keeps one entry per CDR3 protein. The sample carries 220,000 or so distinct CDR3 sequences, approximately 20% recorded once. Findings and limits, study-wide: In ankylosing spondylitis blood, a motif of about 8 highly homologous TCR beta variants appeared characteristic.

The sequenced sample was blood, either unsorted or a sorted T cell fraction (not recorded which). The clonotype was recovered from a male donor with ankylosing spondylitis. This chain connects TRBV6-5 to TRBJ2-3; TRBD2 matches at 10 bases. DNA for the CDR3: TGTGCCAGCAGTTACTCCCGGACTAGCGGAAGCACAGATACGCAGTATTTT. Amino acid sequence: CASSYSRTSGSTDTQYF.